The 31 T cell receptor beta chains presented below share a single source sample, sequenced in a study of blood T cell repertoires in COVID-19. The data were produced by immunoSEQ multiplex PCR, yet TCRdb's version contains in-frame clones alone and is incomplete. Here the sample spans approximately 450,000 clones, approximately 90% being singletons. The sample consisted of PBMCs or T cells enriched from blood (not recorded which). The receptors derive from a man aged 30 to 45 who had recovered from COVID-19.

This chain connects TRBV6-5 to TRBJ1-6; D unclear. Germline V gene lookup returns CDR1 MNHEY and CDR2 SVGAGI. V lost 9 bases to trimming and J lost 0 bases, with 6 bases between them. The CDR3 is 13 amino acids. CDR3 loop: CASRSSYNSPLHF. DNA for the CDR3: TGTGCCAGTAGAAGCTCCTATAATTCACCCCTCCACTTT.

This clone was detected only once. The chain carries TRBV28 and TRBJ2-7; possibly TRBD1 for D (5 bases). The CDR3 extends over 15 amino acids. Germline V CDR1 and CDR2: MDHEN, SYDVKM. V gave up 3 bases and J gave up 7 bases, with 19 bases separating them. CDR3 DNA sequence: TGTGCCAGCAGTTTTTCCCTGACAGAGATAAGTGAGCAGTACTTC. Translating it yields CASSFSLTEISEQYF.

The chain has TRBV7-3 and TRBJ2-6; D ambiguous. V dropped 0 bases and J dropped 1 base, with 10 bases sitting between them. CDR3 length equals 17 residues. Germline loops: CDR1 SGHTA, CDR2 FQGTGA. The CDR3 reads CASSLTSVSSGANVLTF. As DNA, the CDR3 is TGTGCCAGCAGCTTAACGAGTGTGTCGTCTGGGGCCAACGTCCTGACTTTC.

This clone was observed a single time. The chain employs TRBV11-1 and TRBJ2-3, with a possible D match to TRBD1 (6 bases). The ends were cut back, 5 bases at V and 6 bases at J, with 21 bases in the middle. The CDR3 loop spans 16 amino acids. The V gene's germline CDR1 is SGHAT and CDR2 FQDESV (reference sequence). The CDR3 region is CASSTLTHWGRDTQYF. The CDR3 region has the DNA TGTGCCAGCAGCACCCTCACACACTGGGGGCGGGATACGCAGTATTTT.

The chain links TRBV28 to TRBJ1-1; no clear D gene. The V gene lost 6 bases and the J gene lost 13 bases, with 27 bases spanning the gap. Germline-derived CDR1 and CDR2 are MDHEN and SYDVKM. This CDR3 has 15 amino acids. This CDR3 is CASSRGDKEASECFF. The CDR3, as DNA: TGTGCCAGCAGCCGGGGTGACAAGGAGGCGTCCGAGTGTTTCTTT.

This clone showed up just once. This chain's CDR3 is CASSLGQVNEQYF. CDR3 in DNA: TGTGCCAGCAGTTTAGGCCAGGTGAACGAGCAGTACTTC. The chain has TRBV28 and TRBJ2-7, with D unclear. The CDR3 is 13 amino acids. V lost 2 bases, J lost 5 bases, and 10 bases lay in between. Germline V gene data show CDR1 as MDHEN and CDR2 as SYDVKM.

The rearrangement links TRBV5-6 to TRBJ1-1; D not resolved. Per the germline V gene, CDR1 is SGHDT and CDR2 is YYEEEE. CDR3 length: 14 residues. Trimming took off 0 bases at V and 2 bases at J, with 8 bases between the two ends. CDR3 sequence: CASSLGHSNTEAFF. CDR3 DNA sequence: TGTGCCAGCAGCTTGGGACACTCCAACACTGAAGCTTTCTTT.

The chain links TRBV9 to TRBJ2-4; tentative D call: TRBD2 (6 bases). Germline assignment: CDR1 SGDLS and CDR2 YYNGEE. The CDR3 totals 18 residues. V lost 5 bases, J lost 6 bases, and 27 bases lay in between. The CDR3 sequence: CASSPSVGGSWGLNIQYF. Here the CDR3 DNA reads TGTGCCAGCAGTCCCAGCGTTGGGGGGTCTTGGGGCTTAAACATTCAGTACTTC. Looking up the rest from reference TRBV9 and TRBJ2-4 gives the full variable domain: DSGVTQTPKHLITATGQRVTLRCSPRSGDLSVYWYQQSLDQGLQFLIQYYNGEERAKGNILERFSAQQFPDLHSELNLSSLELGDSALYFCASSPSVGGSWGLNIQYFGAGTRLSVL.

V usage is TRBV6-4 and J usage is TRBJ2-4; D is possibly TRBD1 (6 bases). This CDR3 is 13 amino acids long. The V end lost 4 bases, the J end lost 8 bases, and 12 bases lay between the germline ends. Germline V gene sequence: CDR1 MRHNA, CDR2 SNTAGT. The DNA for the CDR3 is TGTGCCAGCAGTGTGGACAGTAGTGACATTCAGTACTTC. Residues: CASSVDSSDIQYF.

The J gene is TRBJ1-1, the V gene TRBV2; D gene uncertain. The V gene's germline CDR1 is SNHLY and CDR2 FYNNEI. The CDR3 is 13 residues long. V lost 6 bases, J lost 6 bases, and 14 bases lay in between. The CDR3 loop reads CASSDGPGAEAFF. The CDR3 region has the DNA TGTGCCAGCAGCGATGGCCCGGGAGCTGAAGCTTTCTTT.

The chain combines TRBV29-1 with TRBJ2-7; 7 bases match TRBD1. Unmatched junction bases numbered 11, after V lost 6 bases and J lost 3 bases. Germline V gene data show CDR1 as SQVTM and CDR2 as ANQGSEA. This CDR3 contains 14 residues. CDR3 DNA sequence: TGCAGCGTCGGGCCCGGGACAGTATACTACGAGCAGTACTTC. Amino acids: CSVGPGTVYYEQYF.

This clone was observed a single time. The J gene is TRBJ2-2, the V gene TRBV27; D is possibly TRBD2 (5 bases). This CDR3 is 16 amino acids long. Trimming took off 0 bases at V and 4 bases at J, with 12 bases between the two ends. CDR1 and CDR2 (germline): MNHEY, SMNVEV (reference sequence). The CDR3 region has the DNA TGTGCCAGCAGTTTATCGGAGGCGGGCAGCACCGGGGAGCTGTTTTTT. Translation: CASSLSEAGSTGELFF.

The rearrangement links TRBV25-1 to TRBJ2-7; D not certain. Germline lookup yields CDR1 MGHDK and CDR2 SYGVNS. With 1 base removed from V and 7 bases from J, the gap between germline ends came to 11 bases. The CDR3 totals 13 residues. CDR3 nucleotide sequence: TGTGCCAGCAGTGAATCGAAGTGCCGGGAGCAGTACTTC. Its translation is CASSESKCREQYF.

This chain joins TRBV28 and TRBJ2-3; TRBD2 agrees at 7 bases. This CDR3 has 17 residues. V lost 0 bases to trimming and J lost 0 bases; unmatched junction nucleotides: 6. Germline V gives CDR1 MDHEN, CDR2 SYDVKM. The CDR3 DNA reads TGTGCCAGCAGTTTATGGCGAGGGAGGGCTAGCACAGATACGCAGTATTTT. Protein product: CASSLWRGRASTDTQYF. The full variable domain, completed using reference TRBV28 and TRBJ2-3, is DVKVTQSSRYLVKRTGEKVFLECVQDMDHENMFWYRQDPGLGLRLIYFSYDVKMKEKGDIPEGYSVSREKKERFSLILESASTNQTSMYLCASSLWRGRASTDTQYFGPGTRLTVL.

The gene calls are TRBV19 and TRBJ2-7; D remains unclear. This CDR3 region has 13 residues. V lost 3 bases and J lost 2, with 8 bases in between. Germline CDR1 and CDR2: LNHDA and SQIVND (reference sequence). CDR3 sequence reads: CASSISFAYEQYF. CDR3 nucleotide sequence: TGTGCCAGTAGTATCAGTTTCGCCTACGAGCAGTACTTC.

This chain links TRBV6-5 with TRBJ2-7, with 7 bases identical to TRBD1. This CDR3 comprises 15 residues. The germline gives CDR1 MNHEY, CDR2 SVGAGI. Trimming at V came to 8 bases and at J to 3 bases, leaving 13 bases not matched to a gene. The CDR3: CASGSGQVLIYEQYF. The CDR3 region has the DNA TGTGCCAGCGGTTCAGGACAGGTATTAATCTACGAGCAGTACTTC.

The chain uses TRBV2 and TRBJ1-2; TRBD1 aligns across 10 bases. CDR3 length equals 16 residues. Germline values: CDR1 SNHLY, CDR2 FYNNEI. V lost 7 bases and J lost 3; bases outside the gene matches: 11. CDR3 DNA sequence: TGTGCCAGCATTAGGGGGACAGGGGTCGTACACTATGGCTACACCTTC. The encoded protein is CASIRGTGVVHYGYTF.

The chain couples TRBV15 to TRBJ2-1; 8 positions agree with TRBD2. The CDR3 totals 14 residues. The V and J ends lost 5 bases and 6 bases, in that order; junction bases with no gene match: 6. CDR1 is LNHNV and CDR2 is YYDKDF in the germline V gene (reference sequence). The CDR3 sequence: CATSFFGTSNEQFF. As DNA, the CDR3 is TGTGCCACCAGCTTCTTTGGGACTAGCAATGAGCAGTTCTTC.

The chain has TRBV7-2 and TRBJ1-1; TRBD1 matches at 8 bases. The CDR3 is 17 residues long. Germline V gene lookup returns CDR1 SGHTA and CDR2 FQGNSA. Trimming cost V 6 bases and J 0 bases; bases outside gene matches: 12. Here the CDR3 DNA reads TGTGCCAGCAGTCTCGGACAGGGCCCAAACATGAACACTGAAGCTTTCTTT. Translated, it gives CASSLGQGPNMNTEAFF.

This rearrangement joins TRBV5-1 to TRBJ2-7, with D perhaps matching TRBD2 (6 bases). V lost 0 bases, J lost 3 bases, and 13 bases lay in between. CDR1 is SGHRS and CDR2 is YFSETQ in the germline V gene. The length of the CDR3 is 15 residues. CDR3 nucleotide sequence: TGCGCCAGCAGCTTGGAAGCGGGCGGAGGCTACGAGCAGTACTTC. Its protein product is CASSLEAGGGYEQYF.

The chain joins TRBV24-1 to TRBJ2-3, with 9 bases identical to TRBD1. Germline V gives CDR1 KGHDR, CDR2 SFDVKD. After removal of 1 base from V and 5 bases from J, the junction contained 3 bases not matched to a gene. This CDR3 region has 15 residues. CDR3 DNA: TGTGCCACCAGTGATTTTTACAGGGGGCAAGATACGCAGTATTTT. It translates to CATSDFYRGQDTQYF.

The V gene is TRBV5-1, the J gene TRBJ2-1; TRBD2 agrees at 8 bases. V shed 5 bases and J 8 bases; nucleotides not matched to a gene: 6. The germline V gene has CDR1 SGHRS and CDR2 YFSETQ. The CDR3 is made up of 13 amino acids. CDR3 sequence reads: CASREAGGDEQFF. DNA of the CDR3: TGCGCCAGCAGGGAGGCGGGAGGAGATGAGCAGTTCTTC.

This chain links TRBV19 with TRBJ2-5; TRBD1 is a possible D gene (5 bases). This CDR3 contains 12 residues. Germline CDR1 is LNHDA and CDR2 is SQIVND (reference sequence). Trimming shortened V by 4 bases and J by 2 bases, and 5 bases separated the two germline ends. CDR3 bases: TGTGCCAGTAGTAGACAGCAAGAGACCCAGTACTTC. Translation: CASSRQQETQYF.

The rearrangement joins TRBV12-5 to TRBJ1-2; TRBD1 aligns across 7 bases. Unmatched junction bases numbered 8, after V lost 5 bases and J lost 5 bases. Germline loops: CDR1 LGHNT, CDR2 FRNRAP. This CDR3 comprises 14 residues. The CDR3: CASGRDSKLYGYTF. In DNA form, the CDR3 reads TGTGCTAGTGGTAGGGACAGTAAACTTTATGGCTACACCTTC.

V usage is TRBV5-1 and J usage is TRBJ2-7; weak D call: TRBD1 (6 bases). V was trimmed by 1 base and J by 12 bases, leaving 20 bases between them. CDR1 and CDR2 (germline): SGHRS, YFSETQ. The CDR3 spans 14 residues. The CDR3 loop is CASSLSPPGAEVYF. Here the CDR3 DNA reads TGCGCCAGCAGCTTGTCGCCCCCAGGGGCAGAGGTGTACTTC. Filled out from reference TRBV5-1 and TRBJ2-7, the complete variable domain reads KAGVTQTPRYLIKTRGQQVTLSCSPISGHRSVSWYQQTPGQGLQFLFEYFSETQRNKGNFPGRFSGRQFSNSRSEMNVSTLELGDSALYLCASSLSPPGAEVYFGPGTRLTVT.

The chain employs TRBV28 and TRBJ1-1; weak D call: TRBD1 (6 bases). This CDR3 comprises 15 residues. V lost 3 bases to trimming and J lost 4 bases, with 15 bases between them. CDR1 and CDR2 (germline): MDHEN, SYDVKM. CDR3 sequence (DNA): TGTGCCAGCAGTTTGGGGGCCCGCAGCCGCACTGAAGCTTTCTTT. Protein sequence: CASSLGARSRTEAFF.

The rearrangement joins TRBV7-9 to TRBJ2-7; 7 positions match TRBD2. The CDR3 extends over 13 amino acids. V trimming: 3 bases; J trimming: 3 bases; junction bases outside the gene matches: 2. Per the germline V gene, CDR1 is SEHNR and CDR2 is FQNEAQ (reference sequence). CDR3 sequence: CASSFPSGYEQYF. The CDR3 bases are TGTGCCAGCAGCTTTCCTAGCGGCTACGAGCAGTACTTC.

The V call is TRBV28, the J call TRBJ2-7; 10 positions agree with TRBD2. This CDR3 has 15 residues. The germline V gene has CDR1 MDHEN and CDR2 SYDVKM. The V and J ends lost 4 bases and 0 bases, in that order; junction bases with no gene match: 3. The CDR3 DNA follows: TGTGCCAGCAGTTCAACTAGCGGGATCTCCTACGAGCAGTACTTC. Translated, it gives CASSSTSGISYEQYF.

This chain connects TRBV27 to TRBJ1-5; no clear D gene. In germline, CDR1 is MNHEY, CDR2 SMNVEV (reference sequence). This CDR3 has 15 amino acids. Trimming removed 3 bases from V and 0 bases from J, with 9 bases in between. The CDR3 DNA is TGTGCCAGCAGTTTGGGCCCCTATAGCAATCAGCCCCAGCATTTT. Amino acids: CASSLGPYSNQPQHF.

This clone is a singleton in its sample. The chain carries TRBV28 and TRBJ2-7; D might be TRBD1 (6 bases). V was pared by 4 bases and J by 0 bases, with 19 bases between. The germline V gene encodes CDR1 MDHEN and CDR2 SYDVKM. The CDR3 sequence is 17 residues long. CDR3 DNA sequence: TGTGCCAGCAGTTCCGGGACACTGCCCCGGCGCTCCTACGAGCAGTACTTC. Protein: CASSSGTLPRRSYEQYF.

The CDR3 here is CASGRGGSLHF. Here the CDR3 DNA reads TGTGCCAGCGGGCGGGGGGGGTCCCTCCACTTT. The rearrangement joins TRBV28 to TRBJ1-6; D is possibly TRBD1 (5 bases). CDR3 size: 11 residues. Trimming left V 8 bases short and J 14 bases short, with 13 bases between. From germline, CDR1 is MDHEN and CDR2 SYDVKM. Full variable domain (remainder filled in from reference TRBV28 and TRBJ1-6): DVKVTQSSRYLVKRTGEKVFLECVQDMDHENMFWYRQDPGLGLRLIYFSYDVKMKEKGDIPEGYSVSREKKERFSLILESASTNQTSMYLCASGRGGSLHFGNGTRLTVT.